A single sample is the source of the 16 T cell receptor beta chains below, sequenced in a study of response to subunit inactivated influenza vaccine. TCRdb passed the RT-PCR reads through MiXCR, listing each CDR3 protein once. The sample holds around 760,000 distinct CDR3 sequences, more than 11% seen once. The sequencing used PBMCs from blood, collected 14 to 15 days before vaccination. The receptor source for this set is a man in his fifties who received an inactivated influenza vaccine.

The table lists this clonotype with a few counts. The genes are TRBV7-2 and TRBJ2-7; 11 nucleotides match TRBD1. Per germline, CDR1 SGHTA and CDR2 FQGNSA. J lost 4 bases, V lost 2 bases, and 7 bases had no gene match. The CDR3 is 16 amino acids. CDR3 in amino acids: CASSLPRDRGSYEQYF. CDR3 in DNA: TGTGCCAGCAGCTTACCCCGGGACAGGGGGTCGTACGAGCAGTACTTC.

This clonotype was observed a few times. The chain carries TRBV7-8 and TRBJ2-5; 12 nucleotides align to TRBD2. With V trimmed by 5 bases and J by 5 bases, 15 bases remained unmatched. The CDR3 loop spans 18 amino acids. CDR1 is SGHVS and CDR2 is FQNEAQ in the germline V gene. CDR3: CASSRGLAGGPVRETQYF. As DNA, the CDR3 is TGTGCCAGCAGCCGGGGGCTAGCGGGAGGGCCTGTAAGGGAGACCCAGTACTTC.

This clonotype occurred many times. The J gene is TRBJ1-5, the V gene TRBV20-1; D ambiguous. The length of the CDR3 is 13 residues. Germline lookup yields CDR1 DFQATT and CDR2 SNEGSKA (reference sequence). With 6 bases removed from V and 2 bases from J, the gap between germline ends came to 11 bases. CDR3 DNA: TGCAGTGCCCCTTCGTGGGGCAATCAGCCCCAGCATTTT. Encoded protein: CSAPSWGNQPQHF.

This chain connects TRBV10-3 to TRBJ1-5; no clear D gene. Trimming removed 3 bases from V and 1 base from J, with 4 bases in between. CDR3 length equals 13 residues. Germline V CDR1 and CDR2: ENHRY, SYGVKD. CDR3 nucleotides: TGTGCCATCAGTGACGAGAGCAATCAGCCCCAGCATTTT. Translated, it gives CAISDESNQPQHF.

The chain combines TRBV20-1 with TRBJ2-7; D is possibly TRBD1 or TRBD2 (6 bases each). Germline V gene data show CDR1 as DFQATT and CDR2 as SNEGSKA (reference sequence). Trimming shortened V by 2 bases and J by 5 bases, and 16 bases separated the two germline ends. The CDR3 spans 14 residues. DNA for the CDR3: TGCAGTGCTAGACGACGGGGGCGCGTCGACGAGCAGTACTTC. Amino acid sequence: CSARRRGRVDEQYF.

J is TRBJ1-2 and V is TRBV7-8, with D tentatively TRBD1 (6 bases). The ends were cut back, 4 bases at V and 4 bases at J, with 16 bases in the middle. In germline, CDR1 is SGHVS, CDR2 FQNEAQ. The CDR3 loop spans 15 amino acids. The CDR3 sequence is CASSSRVPGVYGYTF. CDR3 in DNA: TGTGCCAGCAGCTCCCGGGTCCCAGGGGTCTATGGCTACACCTTC.

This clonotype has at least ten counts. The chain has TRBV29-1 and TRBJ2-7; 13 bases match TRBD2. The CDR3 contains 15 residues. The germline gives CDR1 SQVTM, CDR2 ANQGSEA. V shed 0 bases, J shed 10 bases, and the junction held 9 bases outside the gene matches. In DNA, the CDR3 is TGCAGCGTTGAAGAGACTGTGGGACTAGCGGGAAGCCAGTACTTC. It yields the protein CSVEETVGLAGSQYF.

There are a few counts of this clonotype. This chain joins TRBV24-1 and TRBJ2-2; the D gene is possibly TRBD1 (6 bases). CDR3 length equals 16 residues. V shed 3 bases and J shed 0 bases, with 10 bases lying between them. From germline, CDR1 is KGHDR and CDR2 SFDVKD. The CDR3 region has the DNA TGTGCCACCAGTGATACAGGGATAGCGAACACCGGGGAGCTGTTTTTT. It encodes CATSDTGIANTGELFF.

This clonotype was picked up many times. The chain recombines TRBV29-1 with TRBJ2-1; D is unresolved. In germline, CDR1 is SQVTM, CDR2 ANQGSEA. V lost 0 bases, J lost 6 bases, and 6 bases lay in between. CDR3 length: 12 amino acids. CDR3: CSVEEATNEQFF. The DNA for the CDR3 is TGCAGCGTTGAAGAGGCGACCAATGAGCAGTTCTTC.

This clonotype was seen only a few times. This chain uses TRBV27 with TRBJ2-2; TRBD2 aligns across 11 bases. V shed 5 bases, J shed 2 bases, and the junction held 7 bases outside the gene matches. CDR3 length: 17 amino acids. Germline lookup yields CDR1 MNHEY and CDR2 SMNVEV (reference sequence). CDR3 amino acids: CASSVLAGALNTGELFF. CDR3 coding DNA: TGTGCCAGCAGTGTACTAGCGGGGGCCCTTAACACCGGGGAGCTGTTTTTT.

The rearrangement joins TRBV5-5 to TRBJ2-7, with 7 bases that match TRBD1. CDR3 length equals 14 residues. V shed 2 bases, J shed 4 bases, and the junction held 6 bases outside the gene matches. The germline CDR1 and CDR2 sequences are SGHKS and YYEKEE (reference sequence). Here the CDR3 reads CASSFTGAGYEQYF. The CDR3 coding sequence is TGTGCCAGCAGCTTCACAGGGGCTGGGTACGAGCAGTACTTC. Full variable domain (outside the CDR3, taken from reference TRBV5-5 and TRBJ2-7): DAGVTQSPTHLIKTRGQQVTLRCSPISGHKSVSWYQQVLGQGPQFIFQYYEKEERGRGNFPDRFSARQFPNYSSELNVNALLLGDSALYLCASSFTGAGYEQYFGPGTRLTVT.

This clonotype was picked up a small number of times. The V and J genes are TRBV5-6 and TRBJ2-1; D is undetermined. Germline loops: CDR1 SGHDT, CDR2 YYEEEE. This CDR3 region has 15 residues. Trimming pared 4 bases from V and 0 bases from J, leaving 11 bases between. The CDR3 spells CASSPERISYNEQFF. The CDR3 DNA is TGTGCCAGCAGCCCGGAAAGAATCTCCTACAATGAGCAGTTCTTC.

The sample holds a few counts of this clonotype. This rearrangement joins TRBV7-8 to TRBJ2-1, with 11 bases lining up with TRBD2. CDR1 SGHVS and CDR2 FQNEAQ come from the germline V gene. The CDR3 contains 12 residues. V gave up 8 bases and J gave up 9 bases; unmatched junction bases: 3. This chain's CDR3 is CASGLAGAEQFF. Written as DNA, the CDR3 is TGTGCCAGCGGACTAGCGGGCGCTGAGCAGTTCTTC. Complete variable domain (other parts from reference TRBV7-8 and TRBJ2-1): GAGVSQSPRYKVAKRGQDVALRCDPISGHVSLFWYQQALGQGPEFLTYFQNEAQLDKSGLPSDRFFAERPEGSVSTLKIQRTQQEDSAVYLCASGLAGAEQFFGPGTRLTVL.

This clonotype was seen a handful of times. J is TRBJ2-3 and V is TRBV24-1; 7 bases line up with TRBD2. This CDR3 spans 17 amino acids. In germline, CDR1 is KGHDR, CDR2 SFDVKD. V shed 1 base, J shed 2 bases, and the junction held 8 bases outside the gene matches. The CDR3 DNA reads TGTGCCACCAGTGATTTCGAGAGCGGGGAGGACACAGATACGCAGTATTTT. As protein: CATSDFESGEDTDTQYF.

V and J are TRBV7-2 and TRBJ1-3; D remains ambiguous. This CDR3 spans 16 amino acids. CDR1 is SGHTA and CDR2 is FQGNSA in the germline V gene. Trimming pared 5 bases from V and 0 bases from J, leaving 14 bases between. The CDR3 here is CASSPPPIRSGNTIYF. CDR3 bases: TGTGCCAGCAGCCCGCCCCCGATCCGCTCTGGAAACACCATATATTTT.

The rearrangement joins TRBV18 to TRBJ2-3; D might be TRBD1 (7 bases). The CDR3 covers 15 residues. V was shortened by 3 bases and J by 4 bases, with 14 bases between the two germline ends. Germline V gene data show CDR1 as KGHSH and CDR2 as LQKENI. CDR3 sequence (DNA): TGTGCCAGCTCACCGTGGAGGGGGCGCCCAGATACGCAGTATTTT. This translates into CASSPWRGRPDTQYF.